Sequencing of this TCR beta chain was carried out in a study of T cell responses to AZD1222 COVID-19 vaccine. Here immunoSEQ multiplex PCR was the method, and the copy in TCRdb shows in-frame clones only, minus some. The top ten hold 9.5% of the sample, which has approximately 130,000 clones, about 89% seen once. The CDR3 has 15 amino acids. V lost 5 bases to trimming and J lost 1 base, with 14 bases between them. Looked up from germline, CDR1 is SGHVS and CDR2 is FQNEAQ. This chain uses TRBV7-8 with TRBJ1-1; D might be TRBD1 (5 bases). This specimen consisted of peripheral blood, obtained 28 days after the second AZD1222 dose. The origin of this receptor is an adult who received the AZD1222 COVID-19 vaccine. CDR3 sequence reads: CASSPGGAPNTEAFF. The CDR3 DNA is TGTGCCAGCAGCCCGGGTGGGGCCCCGAACACTGAAGCTTTCTTT.